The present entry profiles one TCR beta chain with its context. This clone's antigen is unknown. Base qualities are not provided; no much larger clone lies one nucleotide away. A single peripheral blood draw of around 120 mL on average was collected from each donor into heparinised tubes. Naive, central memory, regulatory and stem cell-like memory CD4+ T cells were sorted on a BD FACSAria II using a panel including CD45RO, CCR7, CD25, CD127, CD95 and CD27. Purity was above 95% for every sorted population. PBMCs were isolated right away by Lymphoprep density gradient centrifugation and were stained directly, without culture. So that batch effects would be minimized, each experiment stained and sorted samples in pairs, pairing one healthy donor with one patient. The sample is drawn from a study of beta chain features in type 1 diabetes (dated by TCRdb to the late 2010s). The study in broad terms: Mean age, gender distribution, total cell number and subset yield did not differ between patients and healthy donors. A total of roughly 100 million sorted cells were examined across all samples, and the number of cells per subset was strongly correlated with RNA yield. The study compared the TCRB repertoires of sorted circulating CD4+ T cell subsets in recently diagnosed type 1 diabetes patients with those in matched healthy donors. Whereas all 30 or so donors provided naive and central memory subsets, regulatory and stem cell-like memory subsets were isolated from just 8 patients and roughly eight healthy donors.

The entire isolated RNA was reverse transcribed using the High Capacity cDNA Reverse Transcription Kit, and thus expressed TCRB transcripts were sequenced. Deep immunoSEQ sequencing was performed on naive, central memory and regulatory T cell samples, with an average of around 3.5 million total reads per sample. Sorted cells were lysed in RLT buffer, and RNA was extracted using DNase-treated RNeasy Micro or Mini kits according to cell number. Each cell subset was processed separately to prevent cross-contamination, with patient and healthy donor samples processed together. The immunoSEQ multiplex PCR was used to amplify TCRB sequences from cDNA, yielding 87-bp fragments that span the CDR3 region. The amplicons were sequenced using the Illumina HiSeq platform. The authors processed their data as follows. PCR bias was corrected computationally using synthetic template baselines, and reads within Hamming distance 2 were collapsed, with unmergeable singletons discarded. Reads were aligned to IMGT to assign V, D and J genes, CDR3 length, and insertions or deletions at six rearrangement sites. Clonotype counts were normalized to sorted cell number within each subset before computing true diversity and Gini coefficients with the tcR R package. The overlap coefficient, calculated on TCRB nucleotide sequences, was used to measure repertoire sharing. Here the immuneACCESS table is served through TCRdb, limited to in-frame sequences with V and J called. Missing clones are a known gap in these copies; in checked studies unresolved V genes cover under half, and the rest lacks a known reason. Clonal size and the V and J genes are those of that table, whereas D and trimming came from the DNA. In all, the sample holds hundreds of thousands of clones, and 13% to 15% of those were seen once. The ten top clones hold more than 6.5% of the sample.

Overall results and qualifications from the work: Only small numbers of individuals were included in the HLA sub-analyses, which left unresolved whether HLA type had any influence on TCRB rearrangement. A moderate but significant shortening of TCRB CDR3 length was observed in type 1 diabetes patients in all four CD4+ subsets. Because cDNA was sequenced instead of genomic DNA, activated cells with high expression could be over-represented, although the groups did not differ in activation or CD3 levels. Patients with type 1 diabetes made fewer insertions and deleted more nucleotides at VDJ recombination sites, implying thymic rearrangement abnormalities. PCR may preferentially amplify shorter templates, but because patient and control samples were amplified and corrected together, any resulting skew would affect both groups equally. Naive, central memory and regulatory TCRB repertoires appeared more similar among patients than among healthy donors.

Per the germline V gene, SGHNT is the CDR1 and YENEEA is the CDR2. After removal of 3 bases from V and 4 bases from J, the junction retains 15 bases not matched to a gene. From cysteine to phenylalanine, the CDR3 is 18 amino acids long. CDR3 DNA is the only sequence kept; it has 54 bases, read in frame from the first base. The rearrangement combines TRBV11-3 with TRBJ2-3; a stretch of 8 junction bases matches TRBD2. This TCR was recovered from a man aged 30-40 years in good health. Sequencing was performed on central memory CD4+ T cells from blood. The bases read TGTGCCAGCAGCTTTGACGGGAGGGCCCTCGGTTCGGCAGATACGCAGTATTTT. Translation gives CASSFDGRALGSADTQYF. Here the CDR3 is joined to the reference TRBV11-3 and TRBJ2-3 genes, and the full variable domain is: EAGVVQSPRYKIIEKKQPVAFWCNPISGHNTLYWYLQNLGQGPELLIRYENEEAVDDSQLPKDRFSAERLKGVDSTLKIQPAELGDSAVYLCASSFDGRALGSADTQYFGPGTRLTVL.